This T cell receptor beta chain was documented in a study of cytomegalovirus exposure and HLA in healthy donors. At the level of the study: Approximately 190 million T cells yielded around 100 million unique TCR beta sequences, as an earlier analysis found.

For this clone: Its antigen is currently unknown.

The PCR used 60 Vbeta and 13 Jbeta primers. The assay was immunoSEQ multiplex PCR, and TCRdb's table has in-frame clones only and misses some. The table lists about 180,000 clones, around 80% of them singletons. Study-wide results and caveats: Fewer N-insertions (relative to the approximately 670-donor mean) were reportedly seen in an Asian-associated ancestry cluster in a later analysis. Cytomegalovirus status, reportedly, was diagnosed with high specificity and sensitivity by the classifier. The only immune exposure information that was available was CMV serostatus.

The sample was PBMCs. The TCR was taken from a woman aged 55 to 70 in good health and CMV-seropositive.

CDR3: CASSLEGQGAIQQFF. The CDR3 DNA follows: TGTGCCAGCAGCTTAGAGGGACAGGGGGCGATACAGCAGTTCTTC. V usage is TRBV7-2 and J usage is TRBJ2-1, with 12 nucleotides matching TRBD1. Per the germline V gene, CDR1 is SGHTA and CDR2 is FQGNSA. This CDR3 comprises 15 residues. V shed 1 base, J shed 11 bases, and the junction held 6 bases outside the gene matches. The full variable domain, completed using reference TRBV7-2 and TRBJ2-1, is GAGVSQSPSNKVTEKGKDVELRCDPISGHTALYWYRQSLGQGLEFLIYFQGNSAPDKSGLPSDRFSAERTGGSVSTLTIQRTQQEDSAVYLCASSLEGQGAIQQFFGPGTRLTVL.